These 32 T cell receptor beta chains were all obtained from the same sample, sequenced in a study of cytomegalovirus exposure and HLA in healthy donors. Profiled with immunoSEQ multiplex PCR; TCRdb holds only in-frame clones, not every one. This table has about 110,000 clones, roughly 84% appearing once. Source material: PBMCs. Receptors were obtained from a woman between 18 and 29 years old in good health and CMV-seronegative.

The rearrangement uses TRBV7-9 and TRBJ2-3; D is unresolved. Germline CDR1 SEHNR, CDR2 FQNEAQ (reference sequence). V was shortened by 7 bases and J by 4 bases, with 6 bases between the two germline ends. CDR3 size: 11 residues. Written as DNA, the CDR3 is TGTGCCAGCACCCTAGCAGATACGCAGTATTTT. Its translation: CASTLADTQYF. Using reference TRBV7-9 and TRBJ2-3 for the parts outside the CDR3, the full variable domain is DTGVSQNPRHKITKRGQNVTFRCDPISEHNRLYWYRQTLGQGPEFLTYFQNEAQLEKSRLLSDRFSAERPKGSFSTLEIQRTEQGDSAMYLCASTLADTQYFGPGTRLTVL.

The chain is built from TRBV30 and TRBJ2-5; TRBD1 might be the D (5 bases). V was shortened by 3 bases and J by 0 bases, with 11 bases between the two germline ends. Germline-derived CDR1 and CDR2 are GTSNPN and SVGIG (reference sequence). This CDR3 contains 14 residues. The CDR3 is CAWSVGAHQETQYF. The CDR3 bases are TGTGCCTGGAGCGTAGGGGCCCACCAAGAGACCCAGTACTTC.

The V and J genes are TRBV11-3 and TRBJ1-6; the D is unclear. Germline CDR1 is SGHNT and CDR2 is YENEEA. Between the trimmed V and J ends, which lost 3 bases and 4 bases, there was a span of 4 bases. The CDR3 contains 13 residues. The CDR3 protein is CASSLTYNSPLHF. CDR3 coding DNA: TGTGCCAGCAGCTTGACTTATAATTCACCCCTCCACTTT.

The rearrangement links TRBV25-1 to TRBJ2-1, with D unclear. Trimming shortened V by 5 bases and J by 6 bases, and 5 bases separated the two germline ends. From germline, CDR1 is MGHDK and CDR2 SYGVNS. The CDR3 contains 11 residues. CDR3 residues: CASSQINEQFF. The CDR3 nucleotides read TGTGCCAGCAGTCAAATCAATGAGCAGTTCTTC.

The chain combines TRBV7-2 with TRBJ2-7; 9 bases are shared with TRBD2. Trimming took 4 bases from V and 0 from J; bases not matched to a gene: 16. Germline-derived CDR1 and CDR2 are SGHTA and FQGNSA. CDR3 length: 19 residues. CDR3 sequence reads: CASSYPPGLAPIYSYEQYF. As DNA, the CDR3 is TGTGCCAGCAGCTATCCGCCGGGACTAGCACCTATTTACTCCTACGAGCAGTACTTC.

This chain joins TRBV25-1 and TRBJ1-1; maybe TRBD1 (6 bases). Germline assignment: CDR1 MGHDK and CDR2 SYGVNS. V was shortened by 4 bases and J by 1 base, with 10 bases between the two germline ends. The CDR3 loop spans 14 amino acids. CDR3 DNA sequence: TGTGCCAGCAGTGCCCGGACAGAGAACACTGAAGCTTTCTTT. This encodes CASSARTENTEAFF.

As DNA, the CDR3 is TGTGCCAGCTCACCATATCTTGCGGGGGCCTACAATGAGCAGTTCTTC. This encodes CASSPYLAGAYNEQFF. This rearrangement joins TRBV18 to TRBJ2-1, with 7 bases lining up with TRBD2. The length of the CDR3 is 16 residues. V trimming: 2 bases; J trimming: 2 bases; junction bases outside the gene matches: 6. Germline V gives CDR1 KGHSH, CDR2 LQKENI. Based on the CDR3 plus reference TRBV18 and TRBJ2-1, the full variable domain is NAGVMQNPRHLVRRRGQEARLRCSPMKGHSHVYWYRQLPEEGLKFMVYLQKENIIDESGMPKERFSAEFPKEGPSILRIQQVVRGDSAAYFCASSPYLAGAYNEQFFGPGTRLTVL.

The chain carries TRBV10-3 and TRBJ2-5, with 8 bases matching TRBD1. The CDR3 is 14 amino acids. J gave up 7 bases and V 8 bases, and 12 bases lay outside the gene matches. CDR1 and CDR2 from the germline V gene are ENHRY and SYGVKD. The CDR3 loop reads CAIGLDRAEGTQYF. The CDR3 DNA follows: TGTGCCATCGGGTTGGACAGGGCCGAAGGGACCCAGTACTTC.

This chain links TRBV5-6 with TRBJ2-1, with TRBD1 identical over 8 bases. The CDR3 extends over 15 amino acids. V lost 3 bases and J lost 2; bases outside the gene matches: 4. Germline assignment: CDR1 SGHDT and CDR2 YYEEEE. In DNA, the CDR3 is TGTGCCAGCAGCTCCGGGACAGGCCCCTACAATGAGCAGTTCTTC. As protein: CASSSGTGPYNEQFF.

The J gene is TRBJ1-5, the V gene TRBV2, with TRBD1 as a possible D gene (5 bases). The CDR3 extends over 14 amino acids. Per germline, CDR1 SNHLY and CDR2 FYNNEI. V was cut by 2 bases and J by 7 bases, with 12 bases left in between. The CDR3 DNA sequence: TGTGCCAGCAGTGAAACCAAGGGGCTACAGCCCCAGCATTTT. Its translation: CASSETKGLQPQHF.

The chain links TRBV15 to TRBJ1-5; D uncertain. Germline V CDR1 and CDR2: LNHNV, YYDKDF (reference sequence). This CDR3 has 15 amino acids. Deletions cut 0 bases from V and 4 bases from J, with 10 bases between. The CDR3 protein is CATSRDLIGNQPQHF. CDR3 nucleotide sequence: TGTGCCACCAGCAGAGATCTAATCGGGAATCAGCCCCAGCATTTT. Full variable domain (missing parts from reference TRBV15 and TRBJ1-5): DAMVIQNPRYQVTQFGKPVTLSCSQTLNHNVMYWYQQKSSQAPKLLFHYYDKDFNNEADTPDNFQSRRPNTSFCFLDIRSPGLGDTAMYLCATSRDLIGNQPQHFGDGTRLSIL.

The chain is built from TRBV7-3 and TRBJ2-7, with TRBD2 identical over 10 bases. CDR3 length: 13 amino acids. V lost 5 bases to trimming and J lost 5 bases; unmatched junction nucleotides: 3. Germline lookup yields CDR1 SGHTA and CDR2 FQGTGA. The CDR3 nucleotides read TGTGCCAGCAGCCGACTAGCGGGCGACGAGCAGTACTTC. Its translation: CASSRLAGDEQYF.

The count of this clone is one. The genes are TRBV7-9 and TRBJ2-7; possible D gene TRBD1, 6 bases. Germline assignment: CDR1 SEHNR and CDR2 FQNEAQ (reference sequence). Trimming took 1 base from V and 1 from J, leaving 17 bases between them. The CDR3 is made up of 17 amino acids. CDR3 nucleotides: TGTGCCAGCAGCTTAGACGGCAGGGGAACCCTTTCCTACGAGCAGTACTTC. Protein: CASSLDGRGTLSYEQYF.

The genes are TRBV6-1 and TRBJ2-3; 10 bases map to TRBD1. Trimming took 8 bases from V and 3 from J; bases not matched to a gene: 8. Germline CDR1 reads MNHNS; CDR2 reads SASEGT. The CDR3 extends over 15 amino acids. This chain's CDR3 is CASEGDRGFTDTQYF. In nucleotides, the CDR3 is TGTGCCAGCGAGGGGGACAGGGGTTTTACAGATACGCAGTATTTT.

Only a few counts were recorded for this clone. The CDR3 bases are TGTGCCAGCCTAGGGGGACCGCCTACTACAACTAATGAAAAACTGTTTTTT. Protein: CASLGGPPTTTNEKLFF. J is TRBJ1-4 and V is TRBV7-8; weak D call: TRBD1 (6 bases). The ends were cut back, 8 bases at V and 0 bases at J, with 19 bases in the middle. Per the germline V gene, CDR1 is SGHVS and CDR2 is FQNEAQ. This CDR3 is 17 amino acids long.

The V gene is TRBV5-4, the J gene TRBJ2-7, with D perhaps TRBD2 (7 bases). The CDR3 has 15 residues. Germline V gene data show CDR1 as SGHNT and CDR2 as YYREEE (reference sequence). The germline V and J ends were trimmed by 4 bases and 0 bases, with 14 bases remaining between them. CDR3 in DNA: TGTGCCAGCAGCCTAGCGGCCAGGGGCTCCTACGAGCAGTACTTC. Its protein is CASSLAARGSYEQYF.

The chain employs TRBV18 and TRBJ2-5; a possible D gene is TRBD2 (6 bases). The CDR3 sequence is 13 residues long. The germline V gene has CDR1 KGHSH and CDR2 LQKENI. V dropped 4 bases and J dropped 2 bases, with 8 bases sitting between them. This CDR3 is CASSQGLQETQYF. Here the CDR3 DNA reads TGTGCCAGCTCACAGGGACTTCAAGAGACCCAGTACTTC. The full variable domain, its missing parts supplied by reference TRBV18 and TRBJ2-5, is NAGVMQNPRHLVRRRGQEARLRCSPMKGHSHVYWYRQLPEEGLKFMVYLQKENIIDESGMPKERFSAEFPKEGPSILRIQQVVRGDSAAYFCASSQGLQETQYFGPGTRLLVL.

The chain employs TRBV10-2 and TRBJ1-6, with TRBD1 matching over 7 bases. Germline CDR1 reads WSHSY; CDR2 reads SAAADI. J gave up 5 bases and V 3 bases, and 4 bases lay outside the gene matches. The CDR3 has 15 residues. The CDR3 coding sequence is TGCGCCAGCAGTGATTGGGGACAGAATAATTCACCCCTCCACTTT. This encodes CASSDWGQNNSPLHF.

The V gene is TRBV27, the J gene TRBJ2-7; D is possibly TRBD2 (5 bases). The CDR3 covers 16 residues. CDR1 MNHEY and CDR2 SMNVEV come from the germline V gene (reference sequence). Deletions cut 0 bases from V and 4 bases from J, with 16 bases between. In DNA, the CDR3 is TGTGCCAGCAGTTTATCGCCGAGGGCGCAAGGATACGAGCAGTACTTC. It translates to CASSLSPRAQGYEQYF.

This clone was recorded only once. V is TRBV7-9 and J is TRBJ2-3; no firm D call. Trimming stripped 1 base from V and 4 bases from J, with 9 bases between. CDR3 length: 14 amino acids. Germline CDR1 SEHNR, CDR2 FQNEAQ (reference sequence). CDR3 sequence: CASSLDRVADTQYF. CDR3 DNA: TGTGCCAGCAGCTTAGATCGGGTTGCAGATACGCAGTATTTT.

The chain combines TRBV9 with TRBJ2-2; D uncertain. The CDR3 totals 14 residues. Germline loops: CDR1 SGDLS, CDR2 YYNGEE. The germline V and J ends were trimmed by 0 bases and 5 bases, with 8 bases remaining between them. CDR3 residues: CASSVARRTGELFF. Here the CDR3 DNA reads TGTGCCAGCAGCGTAGCGAGGCGGACCGGGGAGCTGTTTTTT.

Here the CDR3 reads CASSPGSWSVDTQYF. CDR3 bases: TGTGCCAGCAGCCCGGGGAGTTGGAGCGTGGATACGCAGTATTTT. The genes are TRBV7-3 and TRBJ2-3; D is possibly TRBD2 (5 bases). Trimming removed 5 bases from V and 6 bases from J, with 18 bases in between. The CDR3 contains 15 residues. Germline assignment: CDR1 SGHTA and CDR2 FQGTGA.

The rearrangement links TRBV11-2 to TRBJ1-1; D perhaps matches TRBD1 (5 bases). Germline CDR1 reads SGHAT; CDR2 reads FQNNGV. The CDR3 is 15 amino acids. Trimming cost V 1 base and J 5 bases, with 14 bases left between them. The CDR3 nucleotides are TGTGCCAGCAGCTTAGTAGGTTTGGGGCGGACTGAAGCTTTCTTT. This codes for CASSLVGLGRTEAFF.

The V gene is TRBV18, the J gene TRBJ2-7; 9 nucleotides agree with TRBD2. The CDR3 runs 15 residues. Germline V gene sequence: CDR1 KGHSH, CDR2 LQKENI. J lost 5 bases, V lost 3 bases, and 8 bases had no gene match. This CDR3 reads CASSPSGGGSHEQYF. In DNA, the CDR3 is TGTGCCAGCTCACCTAGCGGGGGCGGTTCACACGAGCAGTACTTC.

This chain joins TRBV4-1 and TRBJ2-7; the D gene is possibly TRBD1 (6 bases). Germline values: CDR1 MGHRA, CDR2 YSYEKL. Trimming stripped 4 bases from V and 3 bases from J, with 16 bases between. The CDR3 covers 15 residues. CDR3 in DNA: TGCGCCAGCAGCCTGGGGGCCGGGGAACACTACGAGCAGTACTTC. Amino acids: CASSLGAGEHYEQYF.

This sequence joins TRBV19 and TRBJ2-1; 8 bases fit TRBD1. Germline V gene sequence: CDR1 LNHDA, CDR2 SQIVND (reference sequence). V lost 5 bases and J lost 0; bases outside the gene matches: 6. This CDR3 is 16 amino acids long. The CDR3 sequence: CASSQDRAFSYNEQFF. CDR3 DNA sequence: TGTGCCAGTAGTCAGGACAGGGCTTTCTCCTACAATGAGCAGTTCTTC.

The gene calls are TRBV27 and TRBJ2-5; 14 nucleotides match TRBD2. The V and J ends lost 6 bases and 4 bases, in that order; junction bases with no gene match: 10. This CDR3 comprises 17 residues. Germline V CDR1 and CDR2: MNHEY, SMNVEV (reference sequence). CDR3 protein: CASSRLAGGPSGETQYF. Here the CDR3 DNA reads TGTGCCAGCAGCAGACTAGCGGGGGGGCCGAGTGGAGAGACCCAGTACTTC.

This clone was picked up a small number of times. The CDR3 DNA reads as TGTGCCTGGGCCACAGGGGTCACTGGAAACACCATATATTTT. Amino acids: CAWATGVTGNTIYF. This chain uses TRBV30 with TRBJ1-3; TRBD1 agrees at 7 bases. Germline V gene sequence: CDR1 GTSNPN, CDR2 SVGIG (reference sequence). V was pared by 5 bases and J by 2 bases, with 6 bases of the junction left unmatched. The CDR3 is 14 amino acids.

This rearrangement joins TRBV27 to TRBJ1-6, with D perhaps TRBD1 (5 bases). This CDR3 is built from 16 residues. CDR1 and CDR2 from the germline V gene are MNHEY and SMNVEV (reference sequence). The V end lost 2 bases, the J end lost 0 bases, and 8 bases lay between the germline ends. This CDR3 reads CASSLGHSSYNSPLHF. CDR3 nucleotide sequence: TGTGCCAGCAGTTTAGGACACAGCTCCTATAATTCACCCCTCCACTTT.

The chain employs TRBV2 and TRBJ1-2; 7 nucleotides agree with TRBD1. With 6 bases clipped from V and 8 bases from J, the junction kept 9 bases outside the gene matches. The length of the CDR3 is 13 residues. Germline V gene lookup returns CDR1 SNHLY and CDR2 FYNNEI. The CDR3 sequence: CASRETGARGYTF. The CDR3 region has the DNA TGTGCCAGCAGGGAAACAGGGGCTCGGGGCTACACCTTC. Variable domain in full (rest from reference TRBV2 and TRBJ1-2): EPEVTQTPSHQVTQMGQEVILRCVPISNHLYFYWYRQILGQKVEFLVSFYNNEISEKSEIFDDQFSVERPDGSNFTLKIRSTKLEDSAMYFCASRETGARGYTFGSGTRLTVV.

The V gene is TRBV10-3, the J gene TRBJ1-1; 7 nucleotides line up with TRBD1. V gave up 4 bases and J gave up 3 bases; unmatched junction bases: 2. The CDR3 loop spans 13 amino acids. CDR1 is ENHRY and CDR2 is SYGVKD in the germline V gene. CDR3 sequence reads: CAISVDRDTEAFF. CDR3 sequence (DNA): TGTGCCATCAGTGTAGACAGGGACACTGAAGCTTTCTTT.

In its sample, this clone was seen once. The chain carries TRBV13 and TRBJ1-3; 8 nucleotides line up with TRBD1. Unmatched junction bases numbered 3, after V lost 4 bases and J lost 4 bases. The CDR3 totals 14 residues. Per the germline V gene, CDR1 is PRHDT and CDR2 is FYEKMQ (reference sequence). CDR3 nucleotides: TGTGCCAGCAGCTCCAGGGGGCAGGGAAACACCATATATTTT. It translates to CASSSRGQGNTIYF.